This T cell receptor beta chain is drawn from a study of T-cell reconstitution after alpha-beta-depleted transplantation in children (dated by TCRdb to 2016 to 2017). The study in broad terms: T-cell immune reconstitution after TCRalphabeta/CD19-depleted allogeneic hematopoietic cell transplantation in children was quantitatively tracked in the study by means of TCR repertoire profiling. Here is what the overall study found, with its caveats: Over the following months the frequencies of hyperexpanded clones went down, and after one year T-cell counts and TCRbeta diversity were mostly credited to newly produced T cells. The apparently early alphabetaT-cell count recovery about two months after transplant was reportedly dependent on only several hundred rapidly expanded clones derived from non-depleted graft cells. The high TCRbeta diversity at day 60 in some patients was ascribed to recipient T cells and intrathymic progenitors that had survived conditioning.

This clonotype was observed a handful of times. The antigen it binds to is not known. There are no base qualities to consult, and no much larger clone falls within one base. Trimming removed 3 bases from V and 7 bases from J; the gene matches leave 12 bases unexplained. CDR1 and CDR2, looked up from the germline V gene, are LGHNA and YNFKEQ. The CDR3 covers 16 residues, taking in both the cysteine and the phenylalanine. Here the CDR3 DNA is all that survives: 48 bases in frame from base 1. The method behind the library was PCR. The listed sequencing device is Illumina HiSeq 2500. TCR library preparation used molecular barcoding, with unique molecular identifiers applied to normalize quantification of the TCRbeta repertoire. The raw public reads went through TCRdb reprocessing: fastp at Q25, MiXCR clone calling, in-frame beta chains kept. Rows are combined by CDR3 protein, so each entry shows the most common genes and DNA. This sample lists some 460,000 distinct CDR3 sequences; 15% to 20% were detected once. Of the sample, around 28% is held by the ten largest clones.

The treatment or condition label for this specimen denotes: allogeneic hematopoietic cell transplantation with graft depleted of TCRalphabeta T cells and CD19 B cells. Transplant recipients were children who received TCRalphabeta/CD19-depleted allogeneic hematopoietic cell grafts. The chain is made from TRBV4-2 and TRBJ2-4, with 7 bases in between that match TRBD2. This clonotype originated in a boy under three years old who had a stem cell transplant for Wiskott-Aldrich syndrome, so the T cells may come from the graft donor. The sample here was PBMCs, mostly from graft donor cells, taken 360 days after TCRalphabeta/CD19-depleted stem cell transplant. Here the CDR3 is given as CASSQNSAGSGNIQYF. The DNA reads as follows: TGTGCCAGCAGCCAGAACTCAGCGGGAAGTGGGAACATTCAGTACTTC.